These 26 T cell receptor beta chains were sequenced from one sample in a study of cytotoxic CD8 clonotypes in ibrutinib-treated CLL. The method was immunoSEQ multiplex PCR; TCRdb's version includes in-frame clones alone and lacks a portion of them. The table shows roughly 150,000 clones, with about 80% occurring only once. The specimen comprised PBMCs, sampled after 24 months of ibrutinib treatment. The source is a human donor with chronic lymphocytic leukemia.

This clone was found a few times. The chain recombines TRBV15 with TRBJ2-5, with unresolved D. The CDR3 length is 12 residues. Germline V CDR1 and CDR2: LNHNV, YYDKDF (reference sequence). With 5 bases removed from V and 7 bases from J, the gap between germline ends came to 11 bases. The chain's CDR3 is CATSRDVGTQYF. CDR3 bases: TGTGCCACCAGCCGCGATGTGGGGACCCAGTACTTC.

A word on this clone: A far more abundant clone sits one base away, making this likely a read error. The rearrangement links TRBV7-8 to TRBJ1-5; D remains ambiguous. Germline lookup yields CDR1 SGHVS and CDR2 FQNEAQ. The V end lost 4 bases, the J end lost 0 bases, and 4 bases lay between the germline ends. This CDR3 spans 13 amino acids. CDR3 amino acids: CASSSYSNQPQHF. The DNA for the CDR3 is TGTGCCAGCAGCTCATATAGCAATCAGCCCCAGCATTTT.

This sequence joins TRBV5-4 and TRBJ2-1, with TRBD2 matching over 14 bases. Looked up from germline, CDR1 is SGHNT and CDR2 is YYREEE (reference sequence). The V segment lost 4 bases and the J segment 15 bases; nucleotides outside the gene matches: 12. The CDR3 covers 15 residues. The CDR3 loop reads CASSPGGLAGGPPFF. In nucleotides, the CDR3 is TGTGCCAGCAGCCCGGGCGGACTAGCGGGGGGCCCCCCGTTCTTC.

The gene calls are TRBV2 and TRBJ2-1, with D unclear. The CDR3 has 13 residues. Germline V gene lookup returns CDR1 SNHLY and CDR2 FYNNEI. V lost 6 bases, J lost 1 base, and 7 bases lay in between. CDR3 in DNA: TGTGCCAGCAGCGGGTCTTCCTACAATGAGCAGTTCTTC. Amino acid sequence: CASSGSSYNEQFF.

CDR3 coding DNA: TGTGCCACCAGCGGGACAGGGGAGAATAACTATGGCTACACCTTC. It codes for CATSGTGENNYGYTF. This rearrangement joins TRBV21-1 to TRBJ1-2; TRBD1, the table's D call, was not compared with the DNA. TRBV21-1 is designated a pseudogene. This CDR3 contains 15 residues.

This clone appeared a single time. In DNA, the CDR3 is TGTGCCATCAGTGCGGGGGGGGGCACAGATACGCAGTATTTT. Its translation is CAISAGGGTDTQYF. The chain couples TRBV10-3 to TRBJ2-3, with TRBD2 matching over 8 bases. The ends lost 4 bases at V and 1 base at J; junction bases unmatched: 1. Germline V gene lookup returns CDR1 ENHRY and CDR2 SYGVKD. The CDR3 extends over 14 amino acids.

In DNA form, the CDR3 reads TGTGCCAGCAGCCCCCCCGGACGGACTGAGCAGTTCTTC. Translating it yields CASSPPGRTEQFF. The gene calls are TRBV11-3 and TRBJ2-1; D unresolved. This CDR3 spans 13 amino acids. Germline V gene sequence: CDR1 SGHNT, CDR2 YENEEA. The ends were cut back, 5 bases at V and 9 bases at J, with 14 bases in the middle. The variable domain in full, completed from reference TRBV11-3 and TRBJ2-1, reads EAGVVQSPRYKIIEKKQPVAFWCNPISGHNTLYWYLQNLGQGPELLIRYENEEAVDDSQLPKDRFSAERLKGVDSTLKIQPAELGDSAVYLCASSPPGRTEQFFGPGTRLTVL.

The chain is built from TRBV5-1 and TRBJ2-3; 10 bases map to TRBD1. The CDR3 runs to 14 residues. Trimming cost V 5 bases and J 5 bases; bases outside gene matches: 5. CDR1 is SGHRS and CDR2 is YFSETQ in the germline V gene. The CDR3 sequence: CASRGTGAGDTQYF. DNA for the CDR3: TGCGCCAGCAGGGGGACAGGGGCGGGAGATACGCAGTATTTT.

The genes are TRBV6-5 and TRBJ1-4; no clear D. This CDR3 is built from 12 residues. Germline CDR1 reads MNHEY; CDR2 reads SVGAGI. The V end lost 10 bases, the J end lost 8 bases, and 14 bases lay between the germline ends. For the CDR3, the DNA is TGTGCCACCACAGACCCGGGGGAAAAACTGTTTTTT. This gives the protein CATTDPGEKLFF.

The chain uses TRBV5-6 and TRBJ2-1, with D possibly being TRBD1 or TRBD2 (6 bases each). The CDR3 is 13 residues long. CDR1 and CDR2 from the germline V gene are SGHDT and YYEEEE. V was trimmed by 3 bases and J by 12 bases, leaving 16 bases between them. The CDR3 region has the DNA TGTGCCAGCAGCTGGGGAGGAGGGGGTTGGCAGTTCTTC. Its translation: CASSWGGGGWQFF.

The rearrangement links TRBV10-3 to TRBJ1-2, with TRBD1 as a possible D gene (6 bases). Germline assignment: CDR1 ENHRY and CDR2 SYGVKD. V lost 6 bases, J lost 2 bases, and 10 bases lay in between. This CDR3 is built from 13 residues. CDR3 protein: CAISPQGNYGYTF. The CDR3 DNA sequence: TGTGCCATCAGCCCACAGGGAAACTATGGCTACACCTTC.

In this sample, this clone turned up a few times. CDR3 region: CASSLRGIPTDTQYF. CDR3 bases: TGTGCCAGCAGTTTACGAGGGATCCCCACAGATACGCAGTATTTT. The genes are TRBV27 and TRBJ2-3, with D tentatively TRBD2 (5 bases). Trimming removed 2 bases from V and 2 bases from J, with 11 bases in between. This CDR3 comprises 15 residues. Per germline, CDR1 MNHEY and CDR2 SMNVEV (reference sequence).

The chain couples TRBV28 to TRBJ2-7, with a tentative D call TRBD2 (5 bases). Germline loops: CDR1 MDHEN, CDR2 SYDVKM. Trimming stripped 3 bases from V and 6 bases from J, with 18 bases between. This CDR3 comprises 15 residues. The CDR3 DNA reads as TGTGCCAGCAGTTTCGCGCGGGCAACCTCGGGCGAGCAGTACTTC. This translates into CASSFARATSGEQYF.

The V and J genes are TRBV5-1 and TRBJ2-1; 10 nucleotides agree with TRBD2. The trim removed 0 bases at V and 6 bases at J, leaving 3 bases unmatched. CDR3 length: 15 amino acids. Germline values: CDR1 SGHRS, CDR2 YFSETQ. The CDR3 DNA follows: TGCGCCAGCAGCTTGGAGCTAGCGGGAGTCAATGAGCAGTTCTTC. Translated, it gives CASSLELAGVNEQFF. The variable domain in full, completed from reference TRBV5-1 and TRBJ2-1, reads KAGVTQTPRYLIKTRGQQVTLSCSPISGHRSVSWYQQTPGQGLQFLFEYFSETQRNKGNFPGRFSGRQFSNSRSEMNVSTLELGDSALYLCASSLELAGVNEQFFGPGTRLTVL.

This clone occurred a few times. This chain joins TRBV7-3 and TRBJ2-3; TRBD1 or TRBD2 may be the D gene (5 bases each). CDR3 length: 14 residues. From germline, CDR1 is SGHTA and CDR2 FQGTGA. Trimming shortened V by 1 base and J by 4 bases, and 9 bases separated the two germline ends. The CDR3 sequence: CASSLNVGADTQYF. CDR3 coding DNA: TGTGCCAGCAGCTTAAATGTGGGGGCAGATACGCAGTATTTT. Complete variable domain (other parts from reference TRBV7-3 and TRBJ2-3): GAGVSQTPSNKVTEKGKYVELRCDPISGHTALYWYRQSLGQGPEFLIYFQGTGAADDSGLPNDRFFAVRPEGSVSTLKIQRTERGDSAVYLCASSLNVGADTQYFGPGTRLTVL.

V gene TRBV7-2 combines with J gene TRBJ2-7; 9 positions agree with TRBD1. J lost 6 bases, V lost 3 bases, and 6 bases had no gene match. Per the germline V gene, CDR1 is SGHTA and CDR2 is FQGNSA. The length of the CDR3 is 14 residues. In nucleotides, the CDR3 is TGTGCCAGCAGCTTTGGACAGGGGCCCCTCGAGCAGTACTTC. Its translation: CASSFGQGPLEQYF.

In DNA, the CDR3 is TGTGCCAGCAGCTTGGTTAACTGGGACGAAAAACTGTTTTTT. It encodes CASSLVNWDEKLFF. The rearrangement links TRBV7-2 to TRBJ1-4; maybe TRBD1 (5 bases). Germline CDR1 is SGHTA and CDR2 is FQGNSA. The ends were cut back, 3 bases at V and 8 bases at J, with 13 bases in the middle. The CDR3 has 14 amino acids.

This clone showed up just once. The gene calls are TRBV28 and TRBJ1-4; D gene uncertain. Trimming removed 5 bases from V and 5 bases from J, with 12 bases in between. There are 14 residues in the CDR3. CDR1 and CDR2 (germline): MDHEN, SYDVKM. The chain's CDR3 is CASSLATLNEKLFF. The CDR3 coding sequence is TGTGCCAGCAGTCTGGCGACGCTGAATGAAAAACTGTTTTTT. The whole variable domain, remainder taken from reference TRBV28 and TRBJ1-4, is DVKVTQSSRYLVKRTGEKVFLECVQDMDHENMFWYRQDPGLGLRLIYFSYDVKMKEKGDIPEGYSVSREKKERFSLILESASTNQTSMYLCASSLATLNEKLFFGSGTQLSVL.

This rearrangement joins TRBV2 to TRBJ1-5; unclear D gene. V shed 8 bases and J shed 1 base, with 9 bases lying between them. CDR1 is SNHLY and CDR2 is FYNNEI in the germline V gene. The CDR3 is 13 amino acids. CDR3 sequence (DNA): TGTGCCAGCGAGCTTGACAGCAATCAGCCCCAGCATTTT. It yields the protein CASELDSNQPQHF.

The chain uses TRBV7-2 and TRBJ2-5; D not certain. Trimming took 6 bases from V and 9 from J, leaving 17 bases between them. There are 13 residues in the CDR3. Germline CDR1 and CDR2: SGHTA and FQGNSA. The CDR3 region is CASRPPSLPAQYF. The CDR3 DNA is TGTGCCAGCAGACCCCCTTCTCTGCCGGCCCAGTACTTC.

This chain uses TRBV7-8 with TRBJ2-1, with 8 bases that match TRBD1. V gave up 0 bases and J gave up 6 bases; unmatched junction bases: 1. The CDR3 runs 14 residues. From germline, CDR1 is SGHVS and CDR2 FQNEAQ. Written as DNA, the CDR3 is TGTGCCAGCAGCTTAGCCAGGGGGCGCAATGAGCAGTTCTTC. This translates into CASSLARGRNEQFF.

This sequence joins TRBV7-2 and TRBJ1-6; tentative D call: TRBD1 (5 bases). This CDR3 spans 14 amino acids. Trimming removed 0 bases at V and 10 bases at J, with 10 bases between. From germline, CDR1 is SGHTA and CDR2 FQGNSA. CDR3 protein: CASSLAGPGSPLHF. The DNA of the CDR3 is TGTGCCAGCAGCTTAGCGGGGCCCGGGTCACCCCTCCACTTT.

This chain links TRBV7-8 with TRBJ1-2, with TRBD1 as a possible D gene (6 bases). The CDR3 sequence is 14 residues long. Germline CDR1 is SGHVS and CDR2 is FQNEAQ. Trimming removed 1 base from V and 8 bases from J, with 14 bases in between. In nucleotides, the CDR3 is TGTGCCAGCAGCTTAGGTTTGGCGGGGGGCGGCTACACCTTC. Its protein is CASSLGLAGGGYTF.

This sequence joins TRBV5-6 and TRBJ2-5; TRBD1 is a possible D gene (5 bases). CDR3 size: 14 residues. V was shortened by 3 bases and J by 5 bases, with 14 bases between the two germline ends. CDR1 and CDR2 from the germline V gene are SGHDT and YYEEEE. This CDR3 is CASSSTAFRETQYF. The CDR3 nucleotides read TGTGCCAGCAGCTCGACAGCCTTCCGGGAGACCCAGTACTTC.

V is TRBV5-4 and J is TRBJ1-5; 11 bases are a match to TRBD1. V dropped 0 bases and J dropped 7; count of bases not matched to a gene: 3. The CDR3 is 15 residues long. Germline CDR1 and CDR2: SGHNT and YYREEE (reference sequence). CDR3 protein: CASSLGGTGGQPQHF. CDR3 DNA: TGTGCCAGCAGCTTGGGGGGGACAGGGGGACAGCCCCAGCATTTT.

This clone was detected once. The chain couples TRBV7-2 to TRBJ2-5, with D tentatively TRBD1 or TRBD2 (5 bases each). TRBJ2-7 matches the DNA end more closely, so the J call is doubtful. This CDR3 comprises 15 residues. CDR1 is SGHTA and CDR2 is FQGNSA in the germline V gene. The CDR3 DNA sequence: TGTGCCAGCAGCCCCCCGGGACGGATCTCCGGCGAGCAGTACTTC. Its protein product is CASSPPGRISGEQYF.